This T cell receptor beta chain was found in a study of graft-versus-host responses after intestinal transplantation. Overall study: As for transplant type, recipients had multivisceral, liver-intestinal, or isolated intestinal grafts. Recipients across the board were started on anti-thymocyte globulin induction, then kept on tacrolimus and steroids for roughly 3 years.

The starting material, graft tissue, was processed to release intraepithelial and lamina propria lymphocytes. Study results and limitations: Peak circulating GvH clone levels tracked with early post-transplant HvG declines. Allografts from individuals with graft-donor T cell macrochimerism displayed high graft-versus-host to host-versus-graft clonal ratios.

A remark on this clone: Its antigen is undetermined.

The CDR3 is 13 residues long. Germline V gene lookup returns CDR1 KGHSH and CDR2 LQKENI. V lost 5 bases and J lost 11, with 17 bases in between. Clones were read by immunoSEQ multiplex PCR, and TCRdb kept only the in-frame ones, dropping some. This sample has over a hundred clones, with 90% to 95% found just once. The TCR comes from a human patient who received an intestinal transplant, so some T cells may come from the graft donor. The chain has TRBV18 and TRBJ2-3; D may be TRBD2 (6 bases). The sample in question was ileum tissue, obtained 13 days after transplant. CDR3 sequence reads: CASSTGSLEGQYF. In DNA, the CDR3 is TGTGCCAGCTCAACCGGGAGCCTGGAGGGGCAGTATTTT.